A selection of T cell receptor beta chains follows, all from one sample in a study of metastatic and nonmetastatic thyroid tumors. TCRdb used MiXCR to call clones anew from the PCR reads. Among roughly 7,300 clones listed, under 20% were seen once. The sequencing sample was made of adjacent normal tissue. The source is a female donor with papillary thyroid cancer or a benign thyroid nodule (not recorded which). Some clones in this sample may be carry-over from other donors' samples. Both conserved end residues are part of each CDR3. The D gene is left open where the match is weak. The listing skips clone size in some rows; elsewhere it reads once, few, many or a size class.

CDR3 protein | CDR3 DNA | D gene | J gene | V gene | clone size
CSASLQYEQYF | TGCAGTGCTAGCTTACAATACGAGCAGTACTTC | - | TRBJ2-7 | TRBV20-1 | many
CASSEVDRKLYGYTF | TGTGCCAGCAGTGAAGTGGACAGGAAACTCTATGGCTACACCTTC | TRBD1 | TRBJ1-2 | TRBV2 | -
CASTPEIGGLYGYTF | TGTGCCAGTACGCCCGAGATTGGAGGGCTCTATGGCTACACCTTC | - | TRBJ1-2 | TRBV19 | medium-sized
CASSPRTGDYGYTF | TGTGCCAGCAGTCCACGGACAGGGGATTATGGCTACACCTTC | TRBD1 | TRBJ1-2 | TRBV28 | medium-sized
CASSEQGALFYGYTF | TGTGCCAGCAGTGAACAGGGGGCCCTTTTCTATGGCTACACCTTC | TRBD1 | TRBJ1-2 | TRBV6-1 | -
CASSLAGGAYNEQFF | TGTGCCAGCAGCTTAGCGGGGGGAGCCTACAATGAGCAGTTCTTC | TRBD2 | TRBJ2-1 | TRBV2 | many
CASSYPRGGGTDTQYF | TGTGCCAGCAGTTACCCGCGGGGGGGAGGCACAGATACGCAGTATTTT | TRBD2 | TRBJ2-3 | TRBV6-5 | many
CASSSGNQDTQYF | TGTGCCAGCAGTAGCGGGAATCAAGATACGCAGTATTTT | TRBD2 | TRBJ2-3 | TRBV12-3/TRBV12-4 | -
CASSQFQGASNTEAFF | TGTGCCAGCAGCCAATTCCAGGGGGCGTCGAACACTGAAGCTTTCTTT | TRBD1 | TRBJ1-1 | TRBV27 | -
CASSQASGPGTEAFF | TGTGCCAGCAGCCAAGCTTCAGGGCCGGGGACTGAAGCTTTCTTT | - | TRBJ1-1 | TRBV4-2 | -
CSANSGIAGEQYF | TGCAGTGCTAATAGCGGGATCGCGGGCGAGCAGTACTTC | TRBD2 | TRBJ2-7 | TRBV20-1 | -
CASSLEGRSRPGELFF | TGTGCCAGCAGCTTGGAGGGGAGGTCCCGTCCCGGGGAGCTGTTTTTT | - | TRBJ2-2 | TRBV5-6 | medium-sized
CASSDYSGKDEQYF | TGTGCCAGCAGTGATTATAGCGGGAAGGACGAGCAGTACTTC | TRBD2 | TRBJ2-7 | TRBV6-1 | medium-sized
CASLGTSYNSPLHF | TGTGCCAGCCTAGGGACCTCCTATAATTCACCCCTCCACTTT | - | TRBJ1-6 | TRBV6-1 | medium-sized
CASSVMGGEVGDTQYF | TGTGCCAGCAGCGTAATGGGCGGGGAGGTCGGAGATACGCAGTATTTT | - | TRBJ2-3 | TRBV9 | large
CASSVSGTVYF | TGTGCCAGCAGCGTGTCCGGGACAGTATACTTC | TRBD1 | TRBJ2-7 | TRBV11-3 | medium-sized
CASSVQGDEYNEQFF | TGCGCCAGCAGCGTACAGGGCGATGAGTACAATGAGCAGTTCTTC | - | TRBJ2-1 | TRBV5-1 | medium-sized
CASSTTTGTGNTIYF | TGTGCCAGTAGTACTACGACAGGGACTGGAAACACCATATATTTT | TRBD1 | TRBJ1-3 | TRBV19 | medium-sized
CASRGSGSNQPQHF | TGCGCCAGTAGGGGGAGCGGGAGCAATCAGCCCCAGCATTTT | - | TRBJ1-5 | TRBV5-1 | many
CASSEPQSLSYEQYF | TGTGCCAGCAGTGAACCGCAGTCACTCTCCTACGAGCAGTACTTC | - | TRBJ2-7 | TRBV6-1 | medium-sized
CASSRPWELEQYF | TGTGCCAGCAGTCGTCCTTGGGAGCTCGAGCAGTACTTC | - | TRBJ2-7 | TRBV28 | -
CSVGRRNTEAFF | TGCAGCGTCGGGAGGAGGAACACTGAAGCTTTCTTT | - | TRBJ1-1 | TRBV29-1 | many
CANSQAEGRIIYEQYF | TGCGCCAACAGCCAGGCTGAAGGGCGGATAATCTACGAGCAGTACTTC | - | TRBJ2-7 | TRBV4-1 | -
CSARGGRGKVNSPLHF | TGCAGTGCTAGAGGCGGGAGGGGCAAAGTTAATTCACCCCTCCACTTT | - | TRBJ1-6 | TRBV20-1 | -
CASTRRTGTYNEQFF | TGTGCCAGCACGCGACGGACAGGAACCTACAATGAGCAGTTCTTC | TRBD1 | TRBJ2-1 | TRBV2 | medium-sized
CASRLGGGEAFF | TGTGCCAGCAGATTGGGAGGGGGCGAAGCTTTCTTT | TRBD1 | TRBJ1-1 | TRBV12-3/TRBV12-4 | large
CASSRLDPRTRSTPYEQYF | TGTGCCAGCAGCCGCTTGGACCCAAGGACACGGTCAACTCCCTACGAGCAGTACTTC | - | TRBJ2-7 | TRBV7-6 | -
CASSLGQGHFGEQFF | TGTGCCAGCTCACTGGGACAGGGTCATTTCGGTGAGCAGTTCTTC | TRBD1 | TRBJ2-1 | TRBV18 | many
CASRGGGLAGGFSYEQYF | TGCGCCAGCCGAGGTGGGGGGCTTGCGGGAGGTTTTTCCTACGAGCAGTACTTC | TRBD2 | TRBJ2-7 | TRBV5-1 | -
CAWTGAGPWRNEQFF | TGTGCCTGGACCGGTGCGGGACCCTGGCGGAATGAGCAGTTCTTC | - | TRBJ2-1 | TRBV30 | -
CASKRSGTSPLEQYF | TGTGCCAGCAAGAGGAGTGGGACATCCCCCCTCGAGCAGTACTTC | - | TRBJ2-7 | TRBV27 | many
CASRLSGGSSYEQYF | TGTGCCAGCAGACTCAGCGGGGGGAGCTCCTACGAGCAGTACTTC | TRBD2 | TRBJ2-7 | TRBV3-1 | medium-sized
CASSLTGKETQYF | TGTGCCAGCAGCCTGACAGGGAAGGAGACCCAGTACTTC | TRBD1 | TRBJ2-5 | TRBV2 | medium-sized
CAIRPGGSGNTIYF | TGTGCCATCCGACCGGGGGGTTCTGGAAACACCATATATTTT | - | TRBJ1-3 | TRBV6-1 | medium-sized
CASREVPGGNQPQHF | TGTGCCAGCCGAGAGGTTCCAGGGGGCAATCAGCCCCAGCATTTT | - | TRBJ1-5 | TRBV2 | many
CASSTGVGGPQHF | TGTGCCAGCAGTACAGGGGTCGGTGGGCCCCAGCATTTT | TRBD1 | TRBJ1-5 | TRBV28 | many
CSARAGASNEKLFF | TGCAGTGCTAGAGCCGGGGCGTCGAATGAAAAACTGTTTTTT | - | TRBJ1-4 | TRBV20-1 | many
CASINIGTGGEDQPQHF | TGTGCCAGTATCAATATTGGAACAGGGGGCGAAGATCAGCCCCAGCATTTT | TRBD1 | TRBJ1-5 | TRBV19 | -
CSSPPRNTEAFF | TGCAGTTCCCCCCCCCGGAACACTGAAGCTTTCTTT | - | TRBJ1-1 | TRBV20-1 | few
CASSEGGPRSYEQYF | TGTGCCAGCAGTGAAGGGGGGCCTAGATCCTACGAGCAGTACTTC | - | TRBJ2-7 | TRBV6-1 | -
CASSLVWGELFF | TGTGCCAGCAGTTTAGTCTGGGGGGAGCTGTTTTTT | - | TRBJ2-2 | TRBV28 | medium-sized
CASSQAVCRGYTF | TGCGCCAGCAGCCAAGCCGTGTGCCGCGGCTACACCTTC | - | TRBJ1-2 | TRBV4-1 | once
CAWSVRGREQYF | TGTGCCTGGAGTGTTAGGGGTCGCGAGCAGTACTTC | - | TRBJ2-7 | TRBV30 | -
CASTPRQADYEQYF | TGTGCCAGCACCCCCAGGCAGGCCGACTACGAGCAGTACTTC | - | TRBJ2-7 | TRBV6-1 | many
CASSAGIQETQYF | TGTGCCAGCAGTGCAGGGATCCAAGAGACCCAGTACTTC | - | TRBJ2-5 | TRBV2 | -
CASSGLSYEQYF | TGTGCCAGCAGTGGTCTCTCTTACGAGCAGTACTTC | - | TRBJ2-7 | TRBV6-4 | medium-sized
CASSQGRETQYF | TGTGCCAGCAGCCAGGGCAGGGAGACCCAGTACTTC | - | TRBJ2-5 | TRBV3-1 | many
CASSSADEGGGTEAFF | TGTGCCAGCAGCTCAGCGGATGAGGGGGGTGGCACTGAGGCTTTCTTT | - | TRBJ1-1 | TRBV11-1 | -
CASSPPSYDGYEQYF | TGTGCCAGCAGCCCCCCAAGCTACGACGGCTACGAGCAGTACTTC | - | TRBJ2-7 | TRBV3-1 | medium-sized
CASSYKDRPFSYNEQFF | TGTGCCAGCAGTTACAAGGACAGGCCCTTCTCCTACAATGAGCAGTTCTTC | TRBD1 | TRBJ2-1 | TRBV6-2/TRBV6-3 | medium-sized
CASSQVPTSGIPDTQYF | TGCGCCAGCAGCCAAGTACCGACTAGCGGGATACCAGATACGCAGTATTTT | TRBD2 | TRBJ2-3 | TRBV4-1 | many
CASKEHTQGGELFF | TGTGCCAGCAAGGAGCACACACAGGGCGGGGAGCTGTTTTTT | - | TRBJ2-2 | TRBV2 | many
CAISESPDSGNNIYF | TGTGCCATCAGTGAATCTCCAGATTCTGGAAACAACATTTATTTT | - | TRBJ1-3 | TRBV6-1 | once
CASSSPPGVYEQYF | TGTGCCAGCAGTTCTCCCCCAGGGGTCTACGAGCAGTACTTC | - | TRBJ2-7 | TRBV12-3/TRBV12-4 | many